This T cell receptor (beta chain) was retrieved from a study of shared clonotypes between healthy human individuals (dated by TCRdb to the early 2020s). Looking at the study overall: A couple of women and a few men aged 18 to 49 years were included in the cohort. The study deeply sequenced blood TCR repertoires of about 5 healthy adults to estimate repertoire size and the extent of clonotype sharing between individuals. To increase sequencing depth and limit assay-specific biases, different laboratories used diverse techniques to prepare libraries and sequence TCR repertoires. For each donor, three plates each were used for CD4 naive and CD4 memory, two plates were used for CD8 naive, and one plate was used for CD8 memory. Leukapheresis yielded between about 0.9 and 10 billion PBMCs per donor. Here is what the overall study found, with its caveats: Only blood was sampled, and tissue TCR repertoires likely differ from those in blood. Based on pairwise subsampling, the degree of clonotype sharing among donors was expected to be affected by sequencing depth. Higher generation probabilities were observed for clonotypes shared by all four sorted-subset donors than for non-shared clonotypes. Naive subsets generally had larger estimated clonotype richness than memory subsets did. The genetic and exposure-history diversity represented was limited by the small number of donors. About 4.5% of naive CD4, 3.5% of naive CD8, about 2.5% of memory CD4, and less than 0.45% of memory CD8 clonotypes were shared across several donors. Incomplete sequencing was indicated by rarefaction of sorted-subset datasets, despite the large sequencing depth.

Donors were healthy HIV-negative adults with no recently reported acute infections or vaccinations. Only Caucasian adults living in Nashville, Tennessee, USA were represented among the donors. CD4+ T cells were enriched by magnetic negative selection; naive cells were then positively selected on CD45RA, and the negative fraction formed the memory subset. After blood collection by leukapheresis, PBMCs were isolated using Ficoll-Histopaque density gradient centrifugation and then cryopreserved in the vapor phase of liquid nitrogen. Analytical flow cytometry was used to check the purity and quantity of each magnetically sorted T cell population. Each sorted fraction had its genomic DNA isolated and then quantified by UV absorbance on a Nanodrop 2000c. V drops 7 bases and J drops 2 bases, leaving 7 bases in between. The germline V gene yields SNHLY for CDR1 and FYNNEI for CDR2. The cysteine opens and the phenylalanine closes a CDR3 of 12 amino acids. Of all the DNA, just the CDR3 is kept, 36 bases in frame from base 1.

A note on this clone: There is no known antigen for this receptor. No much larger clone is present one base from it, and per-base qualities are unavailable. Other nucleotide sequences from this sample produce the same CDR3.

Using the deep immunoSEQ assay, TCR CDR3 regions were amplified from genomic DNA by multiplex PCR. For each cell subset, the extracted genomic DNA was distributed evenly across all wells of several immunoSEQ 96-well plates, and each plate served as one replicate. For sorted subsets, approximately 190 ng of genomic DNA, equivalent to some 30,000 T cell genomes, went into each replicate PCR. Purified libraries were quantified with a Qubit 3.0 fluorometer, sized on a Bioanalyzer 2100, and re-quantified with the KAPA Library Quantification kit. Every immunoSEQ 96-well plate was sequenced on a separate single-read 150-cycle Illumina NextSeq 550 flow cell. The study's processing was this. Because the immunoSEQ output included only junctional sequences and no quality scores, the filtering could not be the same as the filtering used for full-length reads. Sequences were annotated with PyIR, a Python wrapper for IgBLAST v1.9, and V/J genes and CDR3 were assigned using IMGT germline references. Any read was removed if the V/J assignment was weak (E-value above 1e-6), the CDR3 was missing, or the read contained stop codons, out-of-frame junctions, or ambiguous translated residues. A V3J clonotype was defined by an identical inferred V gene, J gene, and CDR3 amino acid sequence. Percentage overlap between repertoires was computed as shared unique clonotypes divided by the size of the smaller repertoire. RTK rarefaction, the Chao1 estimator, and Recon v2.1 estimates of unobserved clonotypes were used to assess repertoire richness. For all TCRbeta clonotypes obtained by the gDNA method from a few donors, generation probabilities were computed with OLGA. In its TCRdb copy, this immuneACCESS table keeps in-frame sequences only and misses some clones. Where compared with another copy, unresolved V genes explain less than half of these, and the others have no known cause. V, J and clone size reflect that table, while D and trimming were determined from the DNA. The sample profile shows 1,400,000 or so clones; around 98.5% of them were found once. The ten biggest clones cover 0.36% of the sample.

The sequence came from a man aged 30 to 39 in good health. Input material: naive CD4+ T cells sorted from blood. This specimen's cell subset or site label, per the study, means: CD45RA+ positively selected. In this chain, TRBV2 is recombined with TRBJ2-3; TRBD2 is a weak D gene call, 5 bases matching. The nucleotide sequence reads as follows: TGTGCCAGCAAGGGAGACACAGATACGCAGTATTTT. This codes for CASKGDTDTQYF.